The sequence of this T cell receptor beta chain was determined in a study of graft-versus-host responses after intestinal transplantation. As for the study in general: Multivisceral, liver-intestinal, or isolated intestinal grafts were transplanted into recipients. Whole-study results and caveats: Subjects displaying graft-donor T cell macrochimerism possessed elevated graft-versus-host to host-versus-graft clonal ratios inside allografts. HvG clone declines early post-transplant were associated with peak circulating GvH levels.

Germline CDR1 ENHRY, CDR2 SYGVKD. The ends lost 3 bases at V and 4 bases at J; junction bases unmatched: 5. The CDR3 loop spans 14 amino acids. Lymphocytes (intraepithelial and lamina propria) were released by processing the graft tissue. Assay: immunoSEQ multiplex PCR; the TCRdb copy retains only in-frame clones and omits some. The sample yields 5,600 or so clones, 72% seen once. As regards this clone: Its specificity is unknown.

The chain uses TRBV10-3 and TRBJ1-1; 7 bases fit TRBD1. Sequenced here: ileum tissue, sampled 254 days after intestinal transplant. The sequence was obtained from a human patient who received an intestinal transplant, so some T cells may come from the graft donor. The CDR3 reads CAISDYRGCTEAFF. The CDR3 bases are TGTGCCATCAGTGATTACAGGGGATGCACTGAAGCTTTCTTT.